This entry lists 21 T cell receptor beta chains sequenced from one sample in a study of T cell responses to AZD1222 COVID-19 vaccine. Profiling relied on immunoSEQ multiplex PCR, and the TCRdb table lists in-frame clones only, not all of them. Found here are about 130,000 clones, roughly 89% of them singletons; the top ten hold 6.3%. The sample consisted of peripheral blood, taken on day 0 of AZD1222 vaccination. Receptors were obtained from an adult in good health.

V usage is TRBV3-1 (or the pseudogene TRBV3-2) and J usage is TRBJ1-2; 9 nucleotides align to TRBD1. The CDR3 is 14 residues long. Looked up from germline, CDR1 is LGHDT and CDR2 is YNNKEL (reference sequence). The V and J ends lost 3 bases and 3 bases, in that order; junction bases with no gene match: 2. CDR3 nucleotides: TGTGCCAGCAGCCAGACAGGGGGAGACTATGGCTACACCTTC. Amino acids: CASSQTGGDYGYTF.

CDR3 region: CASSAQGSGNTIYF. CDR3 nucleotide sequence: TGTGCCAGCAGCGCACAGGGTTCTGGAAACACCATATATTTT. The J gene is TRBJ1-3, the V gene TRBV11-2, with D perhaps TRBD1 (6 bases). CDR1 is SGHAT, CDR2 FQNNGV, per germline. This CDR3 has 14 residues. The V end was cut by 5 bases, the J end by 1 base, with 9 bases between.

Here the CDR3 reads CASSLGDGSSYEQYF. The CDR3 nucleotides read TGTGCCAGCAGCTTAGGCGACGGGAGCTCCTACGAGCAGTACTTC. This sequence joins TRBV13 and TRBJ2-7; TRBD2 might be the D (6 bases). Trimming pared 0 bases from V and 0 bases from J, leaving 9 bases between. Germline V gene lookup returns CDR1 PRHDT and CDR2 FYEKMQ (reference sequence). The CDR3 has 15 amino acids.

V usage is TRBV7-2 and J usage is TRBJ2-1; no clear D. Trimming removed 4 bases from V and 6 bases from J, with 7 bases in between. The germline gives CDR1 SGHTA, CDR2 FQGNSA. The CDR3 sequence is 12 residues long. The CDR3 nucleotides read TGTGCCAGCAGCTCCTGGGTCAATGAGCAGTTCTTC. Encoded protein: CASSSWVNEQFF.

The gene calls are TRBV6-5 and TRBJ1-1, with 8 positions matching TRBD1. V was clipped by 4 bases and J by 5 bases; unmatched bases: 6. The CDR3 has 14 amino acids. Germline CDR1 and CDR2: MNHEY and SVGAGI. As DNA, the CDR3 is TGTGCCAGCAGTTTCGGACAGGGACCGACTGAAGCTTTCTTT. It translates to CASSFGQGPTEAFF.

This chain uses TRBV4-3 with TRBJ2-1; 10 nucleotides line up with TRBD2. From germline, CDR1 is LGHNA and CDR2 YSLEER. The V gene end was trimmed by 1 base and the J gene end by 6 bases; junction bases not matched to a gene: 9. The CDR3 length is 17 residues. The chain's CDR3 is CASSQAGAGGLGNEQFF. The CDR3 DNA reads TGCGCCAGCAGCCAAGCAGGAGCGGGGGGGCTCGGCAATGAGCAGTTCTTC.

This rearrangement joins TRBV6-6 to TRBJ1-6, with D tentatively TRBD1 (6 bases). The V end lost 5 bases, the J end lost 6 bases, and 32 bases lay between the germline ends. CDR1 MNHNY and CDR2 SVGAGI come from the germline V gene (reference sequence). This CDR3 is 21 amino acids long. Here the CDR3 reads CASSPTMGAPGHPLGNSPLHF. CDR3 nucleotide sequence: TGTGCCAGCAGTCCTACTATGGGCGCGCCGGGACATCCCCTCGGTAATTCACCCCTCCACTTT.

CDR3: CASSSNRDAEAFF. Here the CDR3 DNA reads TGCGCCAGCAGCTCAAACAGGGACGCTGAAGCTTTCTTT. The rearrangement uses TRBV5-1 and TRBJ1-1; a weak D match, TRBD1 (6 bases). Germline V gives CDR1 SGHRS, CDR2 YFSETQ. The ends were cut back, 3 bases at V and 6 bases at J, with 12 bases in the middle. This CDR3 comprises 13 residues.

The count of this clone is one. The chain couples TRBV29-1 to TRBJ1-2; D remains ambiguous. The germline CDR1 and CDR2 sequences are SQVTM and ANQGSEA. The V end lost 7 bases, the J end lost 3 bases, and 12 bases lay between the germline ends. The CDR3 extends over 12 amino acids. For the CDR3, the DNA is TGCAGCGCGGACCCAACCGACTATGGCTACACCTTC. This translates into CSADPTDYGYTF.

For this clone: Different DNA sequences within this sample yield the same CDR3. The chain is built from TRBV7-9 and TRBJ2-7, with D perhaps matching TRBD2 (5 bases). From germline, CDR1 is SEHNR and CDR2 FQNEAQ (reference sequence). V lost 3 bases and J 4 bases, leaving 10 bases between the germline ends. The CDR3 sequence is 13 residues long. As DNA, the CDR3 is TGTGCCAGCAGCTTTAGTTCGGGATACGAGCAGTACTTC. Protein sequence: CASSFSSGYEQYF.

The CDR3 nucleotides read TGTGCCAGCAGCTTGCCGATCGGCGGTATGGGGCGCTACACCTTC. Its translation is CASSLPIGGMGRYTF. This chain connects TRBV5-6 to TRBJ1-2; D perhaps matches TRBD1 (5 bases). This CDR3 is 15 amino acids long. The V gene lost 1 base and the J gene lost 9 bases, with 19 bases spanning the gap. In germline, CDR1 is SGHDT, CDR2 YYEEEE.

The CDR3 here is CSAISTEAFF. DNA of the CDR3: TGCAGTGCTATCTCCACGGAAGCTTTCTTT. The chain links TRBV20-1 to TRBJ1-1; no firm D call. The V gene's germline CDR1 is DFQATT and CDR2 SNEGSKA (reference sequence). The CDR3 length is 10 residues. V lost 4 bases to trimming and J lost 8 bases, with 8 bases between them.

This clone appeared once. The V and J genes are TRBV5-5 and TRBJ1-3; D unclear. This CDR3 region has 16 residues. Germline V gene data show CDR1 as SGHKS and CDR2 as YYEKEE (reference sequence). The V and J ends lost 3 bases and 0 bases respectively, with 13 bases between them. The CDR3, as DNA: TGTGCCAGCAGCTATCACACAGCGGACTCTGGAAACACCATATATTTT. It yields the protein CASSYHTADSGNTIYF.

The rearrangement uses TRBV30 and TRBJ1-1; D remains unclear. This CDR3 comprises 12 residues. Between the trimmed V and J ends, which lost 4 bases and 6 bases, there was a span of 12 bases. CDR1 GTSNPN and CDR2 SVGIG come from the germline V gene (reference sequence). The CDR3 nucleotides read TGTGCCTGGAATGGAGGGCGTCCTGAAGCTTTCTTT. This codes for CAWNGGRPEAFF.

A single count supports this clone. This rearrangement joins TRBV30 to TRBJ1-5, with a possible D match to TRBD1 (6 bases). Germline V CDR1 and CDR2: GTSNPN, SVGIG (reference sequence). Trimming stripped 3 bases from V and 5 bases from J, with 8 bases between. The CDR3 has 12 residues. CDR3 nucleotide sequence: TGTGCCTGGAGGAAGGGGGATCAGCCCCAGCATTTT. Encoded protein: CAWRKGDQPQHF.

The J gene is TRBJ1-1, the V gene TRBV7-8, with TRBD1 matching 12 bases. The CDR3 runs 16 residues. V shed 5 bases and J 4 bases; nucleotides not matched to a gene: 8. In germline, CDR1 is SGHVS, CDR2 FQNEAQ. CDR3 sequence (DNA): TGTGCCAGCAGCCCCCGGGACAGGGGGCTGGTCACTGAAGCTTTCTTT. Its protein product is CASSPRDRGLVTEAFF.

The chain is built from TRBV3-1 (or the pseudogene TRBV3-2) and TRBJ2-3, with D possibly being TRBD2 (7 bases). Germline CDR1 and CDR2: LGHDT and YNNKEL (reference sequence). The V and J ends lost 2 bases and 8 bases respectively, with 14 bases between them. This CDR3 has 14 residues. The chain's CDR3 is CASSQKGGGVTQYF. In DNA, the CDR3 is TGTGCCAGCAGCCAAAAAGGGGGAGGGGTTACGCAGTATTTT.

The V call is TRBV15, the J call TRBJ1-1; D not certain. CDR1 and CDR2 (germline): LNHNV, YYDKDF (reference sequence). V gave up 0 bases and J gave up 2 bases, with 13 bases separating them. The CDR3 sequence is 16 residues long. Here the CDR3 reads CATSRDFVRYNTEAFF. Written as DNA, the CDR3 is TGTGCCACCAGCAGAGATTTTGTGAGGTATAACACTGAAGCTTTCTTT.

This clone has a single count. The CDR3 loop reads CASSPVGGPGAEAFF. CDR3 sequence (DNA): TGTGCCAGCTCACCAGTGGGGGGCCCTGGCGCTGAAGCTTTCTTT. The V call is TRBV18, the J call TRBJ1-1, with TRBD1 as a possible D gene (6 bases). CDR1 is KGHSH and CDR2 is LQKENI in the germline V gene. The length of the CDR3 is 15 residues. V was shortened by 2 bases and J by 6 bases, with 16 bases between the two germline ends.

This CDR3 is CATSPAGARSNQPQHF. The CDR3, as DNA: TGTGCCACCAGCCCGGCAGGGGCGCGTAGCAATCAGCCCCAGCATTTT. The chain is built from TRBV15 and TRBJ1-5; possible D gene TRBD1, 6 bases. Germline CDR1 is LNHNV and CDR2 is YYDKDF (reference sequence). The CDR3 sequence is 16 residues long. V was clipped by 5 bases and J by 0 bases, with 14 bases between them. Variable domain in full (rest from reference TRBV15 and TRBJ1-5): DAMVIQNPRYQVTQFGKPVTLSCSQTLNHNVMYWYQQKSSQAPKLLFHYYDKDFNNEADTPDNFQSRRPNTSFCFLDIRSPGLGDTAMYLCATSPAGARSNQPQHFGDGTRLSIL.

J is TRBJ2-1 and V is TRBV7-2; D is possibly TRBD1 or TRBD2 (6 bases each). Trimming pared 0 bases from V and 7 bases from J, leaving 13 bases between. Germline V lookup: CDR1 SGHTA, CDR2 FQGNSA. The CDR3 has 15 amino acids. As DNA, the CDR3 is TGTGCCAGCAGCTTAGCGGGGGGCCGGGGAAATGAGCAGTTCTTC. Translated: CASSLAGGRGNEQFF.